Listed here are 5 T cell receptor beta chains from one sample, sequenced in a study of T cell repertoires in cytomegalovirus infection. Their antigen targets remain unknown. TCRdb independently ran MiXCR on the reads; one entry per CDR3 protein. The repertoire holds 700,000 to 900,000 distinct CDR3 sequences, with under 35% as singletons. Material: cultured CD8+ T cells from PBMCs, obtained from culture after CMV antigen stimulation. All receptors come from a human donor in good health (CMV status not recorded). Some clones in this sample may be carry-over from other donors' samples.

The chain is built from TRBV4-1 and TRBJ2-1; TRBD2 agrees at 11 bases. With 2 bases clipped from V and 9 bases from J, the junction kept 9 bases outside the gene matches. The CDR3 has 16 amino acids. Germline CDR1 is MGHRA and CDR2 is YSYEKL. The CDR3 bases are TGCGCCAGCAGCCAAAATAGCGGGGGGGCGACCGGTGAGCAGTTCTTC. Translated: CASSQNSGGATGEQFF.

This chain connects TRBV19 to TRBJ2-7, with 9 bases fitting TRBD2. Germline V gene lookup returns CDR1 LNHDA and CDR2 SQIVND (reference sequence). The CDR3 loop spans 16 amino acids. After removal of 9 bases from V and 5 bases from J, the junction contained 17 bases not matched to a gene. CDR3 sequence: CASRSAGGLLSDEQYF. DNA of the CDR3: TGTGCCAGCCGGTCCGCGGGGGGGCTTCTTTCCGACGAGCAGTACTTC.

V gene TRBV4-1 combines with J gene TRBJ2-2; D is unresolved. Between the trimmed V and J ends, which lost 1 base and 7 bases, there was a span of 1 base. CDR1 and CDR2 from the germline V gene are MGHRA and YSYEKL. The CDR3 consists of 11 residues. The CDR3 here is CASSQVGELFF. CDR3 bases: TGCGCCAGCAGCCAAGTCGGGGAGCTGTTTTTT.

The chain couples TRBV7-9 to TRBJ1-6; 9 nucleotides align to TRBD1. The germline V gene has CDR1 SEHNR and CDR2 FQNEAQ (reference sequence). V shed 4 bases, J shed 4 bases, and the junction held 5 bases outside the gene matches. The CDR3 spans 16 residues. The DNA of the CDR3 is TGTGCCAGCAGCTATACAGGGGGCTTGTATAATTCACCCCTCCACTTT. Translated: CASSYTGGLYNSPLHF.

This chain links TRBV7-6 with TRBJ2-7; the D gene is possibly TRBD2 (5 bases). The ends were cut back, 6 bases at V and 4 bases at J, with 13 bases in the middle. CDR1 SGHVS and CDR2 FNYEAQ come from the germline V gene. The CDR3 loop spans 13 amino acids. The CDR3 region is CASRQDPGYEQYF. CDR3 nucleotides: TGTGCCAGCAGGCAGGACCCGGGGTACGAGCAGTACTTC.